These 27 T cell receptor beta chains originate from one sample sequenced in a study of blood T cell repertoires in COVID-19. Sequenced by immunoSEQ multiplex PCR; TCRdb stores in-frame clones only, minus some. The repertoire holds 65,000 to 80,000 clones, with 82% as singletons. What was sequenced was peripheral blood. The receptor source for this set is a human donor in a cohort sampled during active COVID-19.

The chain carries TRBV9 and TRBJ2-5; unclear D gene. The CDR3 extends over 16 amino acids. The germline V gene has CDR1 SGDLS and CDR2 YYNGEE. Trimming removed 4 bases from V and 1 base from J, with 17 bases in between. CDR3 in amino acids: CASSPPRRGLQETQYF. Written as DNA, the CDR3 is TGTGCCAGCAGCCCCCCACGTCGTGGGCTCCAAGAGACCCAGTACTTC.

This clone was recorded once. This chain connects TRBV6-5 to TRBJ1-6; TRBD1 matches at 7 bases. The CDR3 covers 15 residues. Trimming took 6 bases from V and 9 from J; bases not matched to a gene: 11. Per germline, CDR1 MNHEY and CDR2 SVGAGI. CDR3 nucleotide sequence: TGTGCCAGCAGGTCCCGACAGGGTCCTGGTTCACCCCTCCACTTT. It translates to CASRSRQGPGSPLHF.

The rearrangement links TRBV12-5 to TRBJ2-2; TRBD2 might be the D (6 bases). This CDR3 comprises 15 residues. Germline V CDR1 and CDR2: LGHNT, FRNRAP. Trimming stripped 0 bases from V and 7 bases from J, with 12 bases between. CDR3 residues: CASGLVPGGGGELFF. In nucleotides, the CDR3 is TGTGCTAGTGGTTTGGTACCCGGGGGTGGCGGGGAGCTGTTTTTT.

This rearrangement joins TRBV15 to TRBJ1-1, with D unclear. CDR1 is LNHNV and CDR2 is YYDKDF in the germline V gene (reference sequence). V lost 5 bases and J 1 base, leaving 14 bases between the germline ends. This CDR3 is built from 15 residues. The CDR3 here is CATSGSRRGNTEAFF. The CDR3 DNA reads TGTGCCACCAGCGGTAGCCGGAGAGGGAACACTGAAGCTTTCTTT. The full variable domain, with the rest looked up from reference TRBV15 and TRBJ1-1, is DAMVIQNPRYQVTQFGKPVTLSCSQTLNHNVMYWYQQKSSQAPKLLFHYYDKDFNNEADTPDNFQSRRPNTSFCFLDIRSPGLGDTAMYLCATSGSRRGNTEAFFGQGTRLTVV.

The rearrangement uses TRBV6-1 and TRBJ2-3; tentatively, D is TRBD2 (5 bases). The length of the CDR3 is 13 residues. Germline V CDR1 and CDR2: MNHNS, SASEGT. V was pared by 4 bases and J by 3 bases, with 8 bases between. CDR3 amino acids: CASSAEGTDTQYF. The CDR3 coding sequence is TGTGCCAGCAGTGCCGAGGGTACAGATACGCAGTATTTT.

V usage is TRBV29-1 and J usage is TRBJ2-2; weak D call: TRBD1 (6 bases). Trimming stripped 6 bases from V and 5 bases from J, with 16 bases between. Germline V lookup: CDR1 SQVTM, CDR2 ANQGSEA. The CDR3 has 14 residues. CDR3 bases: TGCAGCGTCGGGACGGGACACGCAACCGGGGAGCTGTTTTTT. This codes for CSVGTGHATGELFF.

CDR3: CASRPAFGGTEAFF. CDR3 DNA sequence: TGTGCCAGCAGGCCCGCCTTTGGAGGGACTGAAGCTTTCTTT. This sequence joins TRBV6-5 and TRBJ1-1; no firm D call. CDR1 MNHEY and CDR2 SVGAGI come from the germline V gene. V gave up 6 bases and J gave up 5 bases, with 16 bases separating them. CDR3 length: 14 residues.

This rearrangement joins TRBV2 to TRBJ2-5, with TRBD2 identical over 8 bases. This CDR3 is built from 13 residues. Germline CDR1 is SNHLY and CDR2 is FYNNEI. After removal of 8 bases from V and 4 bases from J, the junction contained 6 bases not matched to a gene. CDR3 nucleotide sequence: TGTGCCAGCTTTCCGGGGGGGCGAGAGACCCAGTACTTC. It translates to CASFPGGRETQYF.

This clone is labeled as medium-sized. V and J are TRBV6-5 and TRBJ2-1; possible D gene TRBD2, 5 bases. CDR1 and CDR2 (germline): MNHEY, SVGAGI. There are 15 residues in the CDR3. V lost 0 bases and J lost 4, with 10 bases in between. The CDR3 here is CASSYSDSDYNEQFF. The CDR3 DNA is TGTGCCAGCAGTTACTCGGACTCAGATTACAATGAGCAGTTCTTC.

This clone showed up just once. The chain links TRBV5-1 to TRBJ2-2, with a weak D call TRBD2 (6 bases). The CDR3 sequence is 15 residues long. Deletions cut 0 bases from V and 4 bases from J, with 10 bases between. Germline-derived CDR1 and CDR2 are SGHRS and YFSETQ. The CDR3, as DNA: TGCGCCAGCAGCTTGGGGCAGGGAGGCACCGGGGAGCTGTTTTTT. This codes for CASSLGQGGTGELFF.

This chain joins TRBV3-1 (or the pseudogene TRBV3-2) and TRBJ2-3; weak D call: TRBD1 (6 bases). This CDR3 is built from 15 residues. The germline V gene encodes CDR1 LGHDT and CDR2 YNNKEL (reference sequence). V lost 4 bases and J 0 bases, leaving 11 bases between the germline ends. This CDR3 is CASSPTGTSTDTQYF. DNA of the CDR3: TGTGCCAGCAGCCCGACAGGTACTAGCACAGATACGCAGTATTTT.

The rearrangement links TRBV28 to TRBJ2-3, with TRBD2 matching over 8 bases. CDR3 size: 16 residues. V shed 6 bases and J 7 bases; nucleotides not matched to a gene: 15. CDR1 and CDR2 from the germline V gene are MDHEN and SYDVKM. CDR3: CASSPPFSGGRYTQYF. Written as DNA, the CDR3 is TGTGCCAGCAGCCCCCCTTTCTCGGGGGGGCGTTATACGCAGTATTTT.

This sequence joins TRBV28 and TRBJ2-7; D is perhaps TRBD1 (6 bases). The CDR3 is made up of 16 amino acids. V was trimmed by 11 bases and J by 9 bases, leaving 32 bases between them. Germline V lookup: CDR1 MDHEN, CDR2 SYDVKM. The CDR3 nucleotides read TGTGCCTCCCCCCCTTTTCCGACAGGCCACCTCGTCGGGCAGTACTTC. This gives the protein CASPPFPTGHLVGQYF.

DNA for the CDR3: TGTGCCAGCAGTCTACAGGGCTACGAGCAGTACTTC. Encoded protein: CASSLQGYEQYF. The genes are TRBV12-3 or TRBV12-4 and TRBJ2-7; maybe TRBD1 (6 bases). The CDR3 has 12 residues. Trimming removed 5 bases from V and 3 bases from J, with 8 bases in between.

This clone was found once. Mismatch with germline at one junction end may stem from a read error. The V call is TRBV28, the J call TRBJ1-3; TRBD1 might be the D (6 bases). The V gene's germline CDR1 is MDHEN and CDR2 SYDVKM. CDR3 length: 16 amino acids. CDR3 residues: CASSWDTPGSGNIIYF. The CDR3 region has the DNA TGTGCCAGCAGTTGGGACACTCCGGGATCTGGAAACATCATATATTTT.

The rearrangement links TRBV18 to TRBJ2-7, with 7 positions matching TRBD1. CDR3 length: 14 residues. CDR1 and CDR2 (germline): KGHSH, LQKENI. The junction had 6 bases not matched to a gene; V was cut back by 5 bases and J by 2 bases. CDR3 DNA: TGTGCCAGCTCAGACCGGGACAGCCCCTACGAGCAGTACTTC. Amino acid sequence: CASSDRDSPYEQYF.

J is TRBJ1-1 and V is TRBV12-3 or TRBV12-4; D not certain. The CDR3 length is 13 residues. Trimming took 5 bases from V and 2 from J, leaving 9 bases between them. CDR3 residues: CASSKAANTEAFF. In DNA, the CDR3 is TGTGCCAGCAGTAAAGCCGCCAACACTGAAGCTTTCTTT.

The CDR3, as DNA: TGTGCCACCCGACAGGGGGGGAATTCACCCCTCCACTTT. It specifies CATRQGGNSPLHF. V usage is TRBV27 and J usage is TRBJ1-6; TRBD1 agrees at 9 bases. The CDR3 is 13 residues long. CDR1 MNHEY and CDR2 SMNVEV come from the germline V gene (reference sequence). Trimming at V came to 10 bases and at J to 7 bases, leaving 5 bases not matched to a gene.

This sequence joins TRBV27 and TRBJ2-3, with a possible D match to TRBD2 (6 bases). V was cut by 2 bases and J by 9 bases, with 12 bases left in between. Germline V gives CDR1 MNHEY, CDR2 SMNVEV (reference sequence). The CDR3 length is 13 residues. The CDR3 protein is CASSLGAGRTQYF. The CDR3 DNA follows: TGTGCCAGCAGTTTAGGGGCGGGGAGGACGCAGTATTTT.

The chain carries TRBV6-1 and TRBJ1-2; maybe TRBD1 (6 bases). V lost 3 bases to trimming and J lost 5 bases, with 10 bases between them. The germline V gene has CDR1 MNHNS and CDR2 SASEGT. This CDR3 is built from 13 residues. The chain's CDR3 is CASSDHREYGYTF. CDR3 nucleotide sequence: TGTGCCAGCAGTGACCACAGGGAGTATGGCTACACCTTC.

The chain links TRBV10-3 to TRBJ2-5; the D gene is possibly TRBD1 (5 bases). CDR1 and CDR2 (germline): ENHRY, SYGVKD. Between the trimmed V and J ends, which lost 0 bases and 1 base, there was a span of 9 bases. The CDR3 spans 15 residues. The chain's CDR3 is CAISESRTLQETQYF. CDR3 nucleotides: TGTGCCATCAGTGAGTCGAGGACACTCCAAGAGACCCAGTACTTC.

The chain uses TRBV2 and TRBJ2-7, with D perhaps TRBD1 (6 bases). V was pared by 7 bases and J by 7 bases, with 20 bases between. Per germline, CDR1 SNHLY and CDR2 FYNNEI. This CDR3 spans 14 amino acids. In nucleotides, the CDR3 is TGTGCCAGCACCCGAAATCTTATTCAGGGGGAGCAGTACTTC. Encoded protein: CASTRNLIQGEQYF.

The gene calls are TRBV6-6 and TRBJ2-3; 8 bases fit TRBD2. CDR1 MNHNY and CDR2 SVGAGI come from the germline V gene (reference sequence). The CDR3 totals 14 residues. Unmatched junction bases numbered 4, after V lost 6 bases and J lost 2 bases. In DNA, the CDR3 is TGTGCCAGCAGAAAGCGGGGGAACACAGATACGCAGTATTTT. It translates to CASRKRGNTDTQYF.

This clone is a singleton in its sample. The chain couples TRBV7-2 to TRBJ2-7, with TRBD2 as a possible D gene (7 bases). V was shortened by 3 bases and J by 2 bases, with 11 bases between the two germline ends. Germline values: CDR1 SGHTA, CDR2 FQGNSA. The CDR3 length is 14 residues. The CDR3 reads CASSFGGGPYEQYF. CDR3 bases: TGTGCCAGCAGCTTTGGGGGGGGCCCCTACGAGCAGTACTTC.

V and J are TRBV12-3 or TRBV12-4 and TRBJ2-1; TRBD2 agrees at 8 bases. The CDR3 runs 12 residues. J lost 15 bases, V lost 1 base, and 5 bases had no gene match. CDR3 loop: CASSLVGGGRFF. The CDR3 region has the DNA TGTGCCAGCAGTTTAGTGGGCGGGGGGCGGTTCTTC.

The chain recombines TRBV2 with TRBJ1-3; the match to TRBD1 covers 8 bases. This CDR3 is built from 17 residues. Germline lookup yields CDR1 SNHLY and CDR2 FYNNEI. Trimming cost V 4 bases and J 5 bases; bases outside gene matches: 13. This CDR3 is CASSVAKGTGDRNTIYF. CDR3 in DNA: TGTGCCAGCAGTGTCGCGAAGGGGACAGGTGATAGAAACACCATATATTTT.

The rearrangement joins TRBV5-4 to TRBJ1-4; 9 bases line up with TRBD1. The V segment lost 4 bases and the J segment 6 bases; nucleotides outside the gene matches: 4. Germline CDR1 SGHNT, CDR2 YYREEE (reference sequence). The CDR3 covers 14 residues. The CDR3: CASSTGQGHEKLFF. In DNA, the CDR3 is TGTGCCAGCAGCACGGGACAGGGACATGAAAAACTGTTTTTT.